The 9 T cell receptor beta chains reported below all come from one sample, sequenced in a study of human T cells and chemical hapten exposure. Blood, whole and unfractionated, served as the source for total RNA extraction. Within the library, unique molecular identifiers were attached to each individual cDNA molecule. In TCRdb, the reads were re-called with MiXCR into one record per CDR3 protein. This table holds about 120,000 distinct CDR3 sequences, over 7% found once. Sequencing used whole blood. Every receptor here comes from a human donor in good health. Some clones in this sample may be carry-over from other donors' samples.

This clonotype has ten or more counts. The chain carries TRBV7-9 and TRBJ2-2; D is perhaps TRBD1 (6 bases). CDR1 and CDR2 from the germline V gene are SEHNR and FQNEAQ (reference sequence). V lost 7 bases to trimming and J lost 4 bases, with 16 bases between them. CDR3 length: 15 residues. CDR3 in amino acids: CASTRPEQGTGELFF. CDR3 DNA: TGTGCCAGCACCCGACCGGAACAGGGCACCGGGGAGCTGTTTTTT. The variable domain in full, with the rest retrieved from reference TRBV7-9 and TRBJ2-2, is DTGVSQNPRHKITKRGQNVTFRCDPISEHNRLYWYRQTLGQGPEFLTYFQNEAQLEKSRLLSDRFSAERPKGSFSTLEIQRTEQGDSAMYLCASTRPEQGTGELFFGEGSRLTVL.

This clonotype showed up many times. The rearrangement links TRBV7-8 to TRBJ2-1; 8 positions agree with TRBD1. This CDR3 has 14 residues. The junction had 7 bases not matched to a gene; V was cut back by 5 bases and J by 7 bases. Germline V CDR1 and CDR2: SGHVS, FQNEAQ. Written as DNA, the CDR3 is TGTGCCAGCAGCCCGTACAGGGGGTGGAATGAGCAGTTCTTC. Protein product: CASSPYRGWNEQFF. Full variable domain (missing parts from reference TRBV7-8 and TRBJ2-1): GAGVSQSPRYKVAKRGQDVALRCDPISGHVSLFWYQQALGQGPEFLTYFQNEAQLDKSGLPSDRFFAERPEGSVSTLKIQRTQQEDSAVYLCASSPYRGWNEQFFGPGTRLTVL.

This clonotype was detected only a few times. This rearrangement joins TRBV11-1 to TRBJ2-1; D gene uncertain. Germline V gives CDR1 SGHAT, CDR2 FQDESV (reference sequence). Trimming removed 2 bases at V and 6 bases at J, with 14 bases between. The CDR3 spans 15 residues. DNA for the CDR3: TGTGCCAGCAGCTTATCAGGCGTCGGTGGCAATGAGCAGTTCTTC. Translated, it gives CASSLSGVGGNEQFF.

This clonotype has just a few counts. The CDR3 DNA is TGTGCCAGCAGTTCGGATCCACCCCCTTACAATGAGCAGTTCTTC. Protein product: CASSSDPPPYNEQFF. The chain links TRBV12-3 or TRBV12-4 to TRBJ2-1; D gene unclear. This CDR3 spans 15 amino acids. Trimming left V 4 bases short and J 4 bases short, with 14 bases between.

Remarks on this clonotype: This could be a read error, since a much larger clone is one nucleotide away. CDR3 in DNA: TGCAGCGTTCTTCCTCGACAGGGTGACACTGAAGCTTACTTT. This translates into CSVLPRQGDTEAYF. J is TRBJ1-1 and V is TRBV29-1, with 7 nucleotides matching TRBD1. The CDR3 loop spans 14 amino acids. The germline V gene has CDR1 SQVTM and CDR2 ANQGSEA. Filled out from reference TRBV29-1 and TRBJ1-1, the complete variable domain reads SAVISQKPSRDICQRGTSLTIQCQVDSQVTMMFWYRQQPGQSLTLIATANQGSEATYESGFVIDKFPISRPNLTFSTLTVSNMSPEDSSIYLCSVLPRQGDTEAYFGQGTRLTVV.

This clonotype was detected many times. The chain recombines TRBV10-3 with TRBJ2-7; D ambiguous. Looked up from germline, CDR1 is ENHRY and CDR2 is SYGVKD. The CDR3 is 14 amino acids. V lost 4 bases and J lost 0, with 10 bases in between. Here the CDR3 DNA reads TGTGCCATCAGTGGTGAATCTAGCTCCTACGAGCAGTACTTC. It translates to CAISGESSSYEQYF.

This chain uses TRBV20-1 with TRBJ2-5, with D possibly matching TRBD1 (6 bases). CDR3 length: 12 amino acids. Germline lookup yields CDR1 DFQATT and CDR2 SNEGSKA (reference sequence). V lost 4 bases, J lost 1 base, and 7 bases lay in between. The CDR3 protein is CSATGAQETQYF. Here the CDR3 DNA reads TGCAGTGCTACAGGGGCCCAAGAGACCCAGTACTTC.

This clonotype came up many times. The CDR3 coding sequence is TGTGCCAGCAGCTTAGCGCTCGGGATCCTGTTTTTT. Its protein product is CASSLALGILFF. The V gene is TRBV7-9, the J gene TRBJ1-4, with D uncertain. This CDR3 region has 12 residues. Deletions cut 0 bases from V and 14 bases from J, with 10 bases between. The germline V gene has CDR1 SEHNR and CDR2 FQNEAQ (reference sequence).

As for this clonotype: A read error may explain this, as a much larger clone is one base away. The genes are TRBV7-6 and TRBJ1-1; D ambiguous. CDR3 length: 14 amino acids. Per germline, CDR1 SGHVS and CDR2 FNYEAQ. This chain's CDR3 is CVSSQPGSRSGPFF. The CDR3 region has the DNA TGTGTCAGCAGTCAGCCCGGGAGCCGTTCAGGCCCTTTCTTT.